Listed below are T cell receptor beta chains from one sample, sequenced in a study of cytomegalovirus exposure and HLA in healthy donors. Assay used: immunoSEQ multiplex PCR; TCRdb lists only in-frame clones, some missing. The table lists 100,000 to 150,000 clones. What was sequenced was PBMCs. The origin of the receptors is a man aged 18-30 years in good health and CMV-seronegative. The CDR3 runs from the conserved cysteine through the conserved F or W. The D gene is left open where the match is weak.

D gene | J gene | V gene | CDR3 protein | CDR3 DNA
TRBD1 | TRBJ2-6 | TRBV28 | CASSLQGATGANVLTF | TGTGCCAGCAGTTTACAGGGGGCCACTGGGGCCAACGTCCTGACTTTC
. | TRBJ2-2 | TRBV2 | CASSALAAGGELFF | TGTGCCAGCAGTGCGCTTGCGGCGGGCGGGGAGCTGTTTTTT
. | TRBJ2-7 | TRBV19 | CASKGVDYEQYF | TGTGCCAGTAAGGGGGTAGACTACGAGCAGTACTTC
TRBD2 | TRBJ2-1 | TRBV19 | CASSLSGGGDEQFF | TGTGCCAGTAGCTTGAGCGGTGGGGGGGATGAGCAGTTCTTC
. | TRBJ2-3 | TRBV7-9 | CASSLGRDTQYF | TGTGCCAGCAGCTTAGGCAGGGATACGCAGTATTTT
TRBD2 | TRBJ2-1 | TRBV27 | CASGSGIALLDEQFF | TGTGCCAGCGGGAGCGGGATCGCCCTACTGGATGAGCAGTTCTTC
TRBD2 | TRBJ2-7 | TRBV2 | CASSGPEIAGGDF | TGTGCCAGCAGTGGACCCGAGATAGCGGGGGGTGACTTC
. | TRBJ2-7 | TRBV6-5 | CASSEQTGGYEQYF | TGTGCCAGCAGTGAACAGACAGGAGGCTACGAGCAGTACTTC
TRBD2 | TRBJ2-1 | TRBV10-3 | CAISVWREVPNEQFF | TGTGCCATCAGTGTTTGGCGGGAGGTTCCCAATGAGCAGTTCTTC
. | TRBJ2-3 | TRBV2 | CASSGRSDTQYF | TGTGCCAGCAGTGGCCGTAGTGATACGCAGTATTTT
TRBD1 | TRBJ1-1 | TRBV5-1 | CASSPLTGDTEAFF | TGCGCCAGCAGCCCGTTAACAGGGGACACTGAAGCTTTCTTT
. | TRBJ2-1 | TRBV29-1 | CSVRGHNEQFF | TGCAGCGTGCGGGGCCACAATGAGCAGTTCTTC
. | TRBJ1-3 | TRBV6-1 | CASVRGLGTGNTIYF | TGTGCCAGCGTACGAGGGCTTGGAACTGGAAACACCATATATTTT
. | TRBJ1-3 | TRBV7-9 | CASSSQTGNTIYF | TGTGCCAGCAGCTCACAGACAGGCAACACCATATATTTT
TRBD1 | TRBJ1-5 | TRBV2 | CASSYRGSWQPQHF | TGTGCCAGCAGCTACAGGGGAAGTTGGCAGCCCCAGCATTTT
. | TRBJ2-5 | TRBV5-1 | CASSLVQPAETQYF | TGCGCCAGCAGCTTGGTACAGCCTGCGGAGACCCAGTACTTC
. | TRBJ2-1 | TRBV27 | CASNKAGWHHYNEQFF | TGTGCCAGCAACAAAGCCGGGTGGCACCATTACAATGAGCAGTTCTTC
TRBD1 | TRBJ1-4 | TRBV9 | CASSPRTGNEKLFF | TGTGCCAGCAGCCCAAGGACAGGGAATGAAAAACTGTTTTTT
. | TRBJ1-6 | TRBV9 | CASSVASLVGGNSPLHF | TGTGCCAGCAGCGTAGCTTCCCTCGTAGGAGGTAATTCACCCCTCCACTTT
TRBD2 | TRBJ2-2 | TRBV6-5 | CASSRSGSGTGELFF | TGTGCCAGCAGCCGTAGCGGGAGCGGCACCGGGGAGCTGTTTTTT
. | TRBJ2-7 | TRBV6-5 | CASGQSVSYEQYF | TGTGCCAGCGGACAGTCGGTATCCTACGAGCAGTACTTC
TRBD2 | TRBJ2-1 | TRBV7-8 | CATSESGSGGPDEQFF | TGTGCCACCAGCGAATCGGGGAGCGGGGGGCCCGATGAGCAGTTCTTC
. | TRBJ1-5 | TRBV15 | CATSRDISNQPQHF | TGTGCCACCAGCAGAGACATTAGCAATCAGCCCCAGCATTTT
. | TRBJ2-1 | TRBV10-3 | CAISESTGVWQFF | TGTGCCATCAGTGAGTCGACCGGGGTTTGGCAGTTCTTC
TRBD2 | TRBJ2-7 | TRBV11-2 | CASSLLPGSGSSYEQYF | TGTGCCAGCAGCTTACTTCCCGGAAGCGGGAGCTCCTACGAGCAGTACTTC
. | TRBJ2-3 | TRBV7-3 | CASSLSGGTQYF | TGTGCCAGCAGCTTAAGTGGAGGTACGCAGTATTTT
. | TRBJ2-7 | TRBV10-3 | CAISGGQTYEQYF | TGTGCCATCAGCGGGGGACAGACCTACGAGCAGTACTTC
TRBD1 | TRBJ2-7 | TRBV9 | CASSVARTGSSYEQYF | TGTGCCAGCAGCGTAGCCCGGACAGGGAGCTCCTACGAGCAGTACTTC
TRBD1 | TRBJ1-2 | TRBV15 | CATSPGQGYGYTF | TGTGCCACCAGTCCGGGACAGGGTTATGGCTACACCTTC
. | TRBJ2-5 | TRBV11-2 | CASSYVGGERETQYF | TGTGCCAGCAGCTATGTTGGCGGCGAGAGAGAGACCCAGTACTTC
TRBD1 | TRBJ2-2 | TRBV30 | CAWSATGSAGELFF | TGTGCCTGGAGTGCGACAGGGTCAGCCGGGGAGCTGTTTTTT
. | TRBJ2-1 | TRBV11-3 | CASSFDRQEQFF | TGTGCCAGCAGCTTCGACAGACAGGAGCAGTTCTTC
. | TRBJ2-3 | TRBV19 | CASRGRGADTQYF | TGTGCCAGTCGAGGCAGGGGGGCAGATACGCAGTATTTT
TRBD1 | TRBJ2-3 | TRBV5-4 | CASSSRQGITDTQYF | TGTGCCAGCAGCTCGCGACAGGGCATCACAGATACGCAGTATTTT
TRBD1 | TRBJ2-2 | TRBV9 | CASSLGQGAGELFF | TGTGCCAGCAGCCTGGGACAGGGGGCCGGGGAGCTGTTTTTT
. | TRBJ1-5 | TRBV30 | CAWSGTGQLNQPQHF | TGTGCCTGGAGTGGAACTGGACAGTTAAATCAGCCCCAGCATTTT
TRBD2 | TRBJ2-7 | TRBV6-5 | CASSYSLAGGLYEQYF | TGTGCCAGCAGTTACTCGTTAGCGGGGGGCCTCTACGAGCAGTACTTC
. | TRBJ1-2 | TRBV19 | CASKDSRNYGYTF | TGTGCCAGTAAAGATAGTCGCAACTATGGCTACACCTTC
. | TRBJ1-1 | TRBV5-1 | CASSLAARRDTEAFF | TGCGCCAGCAGCTTGGCCGCCCGCAGGGACACTGAAGCTTTCTTT
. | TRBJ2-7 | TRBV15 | CATSRDSQATVPPAYEQYF | TGTGCCACCAGCAGAGATAGTCAAGCGACGGTTCCCCCGGCCTACGAGCAGTACTTC
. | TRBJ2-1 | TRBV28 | CASFPAGLYNEQFF | TGTGCCAGTTTCCCAGCGGGTCTGTACAATGAGCAGTTCTTC
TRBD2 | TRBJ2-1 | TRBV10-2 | CASQTSGGRANEQFF | TGCGCCAGTCAGACTAGCGGGGGACGGGCGAATGAGCAGTTCTTC
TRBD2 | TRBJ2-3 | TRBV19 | CASSIEGSERGGPSTDTQYF | TGTGCCAGTAGTATAGAGGGTTCCGAGCGGGGGGGCCCTAGCACAGATACGCAGTATTTT
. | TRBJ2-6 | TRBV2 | CASFEGLGANVLTF | TGTGCCAGCTTTGAAGGGCTCGGGGCCAACGTCCTGACTTTC
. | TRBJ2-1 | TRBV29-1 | CSLRENNEQFF | TGCAGTCTCAGGGAAAACAATGAGCAGTTCTTC
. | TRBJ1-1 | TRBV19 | CASSPGKNTEAFF | TGTGCCAGTAGTCCCGGGAAGAACACTGAAGCTTTCTTT
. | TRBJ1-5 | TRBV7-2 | CASSVEYRKPQHF | TGTGCCAGCAGCGTCGAGTATCGAAAGCCCCAGCATTTT
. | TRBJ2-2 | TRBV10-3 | CAISESRVDTGELFF | TGTGCCATCAGTGAGAGTCGCGTGGACACCGGGGAGCTGTTTTTT
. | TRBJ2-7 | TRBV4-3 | CASSQDSYYEQYF | TGCGCCAGCAGCCAGGACAGTTACTACGAGCAGTACTTC
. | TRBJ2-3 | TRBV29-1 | CSVQSTDTQYF | TGCAGCGTTCAGAGCACAGATACGCAGTATTTT
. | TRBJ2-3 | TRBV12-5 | CASGFTTDTQYF | TGTGCTAGTGGTTTTACTACAGATACGCAGTATTTT
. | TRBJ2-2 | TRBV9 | CASSSLGADTGELFF | TGTGCCAGCAGTTCATTGGGGGCCGACACCGGGGAGCTGTTTTTT
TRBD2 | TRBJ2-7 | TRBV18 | CASSRPGLADYEQYF | TGTGCCAGCTCACGACCGGGACTAGCAGATTACGAGCAGTACTTC
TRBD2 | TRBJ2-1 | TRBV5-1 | CASSPRLAGDNEQFF | TGCGCCAGCAGCCCCCGACTAGCGGGTGACAATGAGCAGTTCTTC
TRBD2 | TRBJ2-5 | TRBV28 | CASSSRAGEKETQYF | TGTGCCAGCAGCTCCCGGGCGGGAGAAAAGGAGACCCAGTACTTC